Listed below are T cell receptor beta chains from one sample, sequenced in a study of CXCR3-negative and CXCR3-positive naive CD8 T cells. TCRdb reprocessed the 5' RACE reads and keeps a single row for each CDR3 protein, giving no DNA. Across some 41,000 distinct CDR3 sequences, the top ten clones capture 9.5% to 12% of the sample. The specimen sequenced was memory CD8+ T cells from blood. These receptors all come from a human donor in good health. Some clones in this sample may be carry-over from other donors' samples. The CDR3 runs from the conserved cysteine through the conserved F or W. The order of the fields is V gene, clone size, CDR3 length, J gene, CDR3 protein. Clone size, where shown, is once, few, many, or a class for clones that have expanded.

TRBV9	NA	15	TRBJ2-3	CASSAPGGTRGTQYF
TRBV5-1	NA	16	TRBJ2-2	CASSLPLVRGAGELFF
TRBV2	NA	16	TRBJ2-1	CASSEMDRDSYNEQFF
TRBV29-1	NA	13	TRBJ2-2	CSVLGANTGELFF
TRBV14	NA	16	TRBJ2-5	CASSQHRGGGPETQYF
TRBV28	NA	16	TRBJ1-4	CASTEERVATNEKLFF
TRBV25-1	NA	21	TRBJ2-3	CASSVLHTYSGLAGVTDTQYF
TRBV4-3	NA	15	TRBJ1-5	CASSQAHTGLQPQHF
TRBV29-1	NA	11	TRBJ2-7	CSGRSGYEQYF
TRBV29-1	medium-sized	15	TRBJ2-2	CSVESSRANTGELFF
TRBV28	NA	22	TRBJ2-3	CASSFAGGRLSSSSTPTDTQYF
TRBV7-2	NA	14	TRBJ2-1	CASRKRGGQNEQFF
TRBV6-5	NA	13	TRBJ2-5	CASNGDLQETQYF
TRBV4-1	NA	15	TRBJ2-7	CASSLSGTGAYEQYF
TRBV14	NA	16	TRBJ2-1	CASSQGQGKGYNEQFF
TRBV6-2/TRBV6-3	NA	15	TRBJ2-1	CASSYVGAPLDEQFF
TRBV6-1	NA	16	TRBJ1-5	CASIRGQGDSNQPQHF
TRBV19	NA	15	TRBJ1-5	CASNPIGRLDQPQHF
TRBV27	NA	15	TRBJ2-1	CASSSRDSSYNEQFF
TRBV11-2	NA	12	TRBJ2-1	CASSFTYNEQFF
TRBV7-9	NA	12	TRBJ1-1	CASSAQSYEAFF
TRBV7-2	NA	18	TRBJ2-5	CASSLQALTVVSQETQYF
TRBV7-6	NA	15	TRBJ2-1	CASSTSGGGYNEQFF
TRBV5-4	NA	13	TRBJ1-2	CASSLGTEGGYTF
TRBV6-5	NA	15	TRBJ1-2	CASSNGGAALSGYTF
TRBV7-9	NA	17	TRBJ2-2	CASSPTGGFGATGELFF
TRBV18	NA	17	TRBJ1-2	CASSPDVGTGQPYGYTF
TRBV7-3	NA	17	TRBJ1-5	CASSFLSGTGVNQPQHF
TRBV5-4	NA	18	TRBJ1-2	CASSLGAMSGGWDYGYTF
TRBV12-3/TRBV12-4	NA	16	TRBJ2-3	CASSTLTGSAADTQYF
TRBV29-1	NA	13	TRBJ2-2	CSVEAVYTGELFF
TRBV29-1	NA	13	TRBJ1-1	CSVEEGRHTEAFF
TRBV10-1	NA	12	TRBJ1-1	CAIPTGRTEAFF
TRBV10-3	NA	12	TRBJ2-7	CANAPSKYEQYF
TRBV4-1	NA	13	TRBJ1-5	CASSQEGDQPQHF
TRBV11-1	NA	14	TRBJ2-7	CASSWAGNSYEQYF
TRBV4-3	NA	14	TRBJ2-7	CASSHRVGSYEQYF
TRBV7-2	NA	15	TRBJ2-1	CASSPLVVSYNEQFF
TRBV20-1	NA	15	TRBJ2-2	CSASEGERHTGELFF
TRBV4-1	NA	16	TRBJ2-3	CASSPGGRSYADTQYF
TRBV6-4	medium-sized	14	TRBJ2-1	CASSDRTGGNEQFF
TRBV29-1	NA	12	TRBJ2-7	CSVEGQDYEQYF
TRBV29-1	NA	11	TRBJ2-7	CSGRAGGEQYF
TRBV7-3	NA	15	TRBJ2-3	CASSSGQGAPDTQYF
TRBV6-4	NA	15	TRBJ2-2	CASLRAIPRLGELFF
TRBV20-1	NA	12	TRBJ2-7	CSARGAGYEQYF
TRBV29-1	NA	14	TRBJ1-2	CSGASYGEGDGYTF
TRBV6-2/TRBV6-3	NA	14	TRBJ2-1	CASSYLTFLYEQFF
TRBV4-1	NA	13	TRBJ2-7	CASSQEVSYEQYF
TRBV4-1	NA	12	TRBJ2-2	CASSQGSGELFF
TRBV29-1	NA	14	TRBJ2-1	CSVVGQAFYNEQFF